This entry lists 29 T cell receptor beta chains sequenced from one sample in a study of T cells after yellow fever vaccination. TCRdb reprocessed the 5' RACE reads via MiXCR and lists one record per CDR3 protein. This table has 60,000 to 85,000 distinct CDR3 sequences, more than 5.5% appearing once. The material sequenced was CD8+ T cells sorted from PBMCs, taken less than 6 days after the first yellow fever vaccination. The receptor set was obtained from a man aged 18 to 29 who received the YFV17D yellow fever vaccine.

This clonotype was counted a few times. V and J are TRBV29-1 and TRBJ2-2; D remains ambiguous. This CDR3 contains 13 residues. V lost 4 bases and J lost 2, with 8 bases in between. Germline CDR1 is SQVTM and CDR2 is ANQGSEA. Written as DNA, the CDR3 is TGCAGCGTTGCGTTGGGAAACACCGGGGAGCTGTTTTTT. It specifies CSVALGNTGELFF.

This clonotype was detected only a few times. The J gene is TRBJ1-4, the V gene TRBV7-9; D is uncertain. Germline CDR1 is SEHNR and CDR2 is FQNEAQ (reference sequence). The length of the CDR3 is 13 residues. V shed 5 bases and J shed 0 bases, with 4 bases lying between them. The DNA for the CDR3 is TGTGCCAGCAGCCCAACAACTAATGAAAAACTGTTTTTT. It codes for CASSPTTNEKLFF.

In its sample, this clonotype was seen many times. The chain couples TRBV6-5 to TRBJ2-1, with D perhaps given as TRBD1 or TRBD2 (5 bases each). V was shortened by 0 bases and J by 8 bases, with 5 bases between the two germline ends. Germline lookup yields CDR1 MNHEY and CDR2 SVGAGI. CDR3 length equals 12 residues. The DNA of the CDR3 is TGTGCCAGCAGTTACTCGGGGGATGAGCAGTTCTTC. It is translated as CASSYSGDEQFF.

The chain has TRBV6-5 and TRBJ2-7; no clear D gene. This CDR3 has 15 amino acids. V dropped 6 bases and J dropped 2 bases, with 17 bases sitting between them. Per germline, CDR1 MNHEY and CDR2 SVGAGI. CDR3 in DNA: TGTGCCAGCAGATTACGAGTCGGACGCCCCTACGAGCAGTACTTC. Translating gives CASRLRVGRPYEQYF.

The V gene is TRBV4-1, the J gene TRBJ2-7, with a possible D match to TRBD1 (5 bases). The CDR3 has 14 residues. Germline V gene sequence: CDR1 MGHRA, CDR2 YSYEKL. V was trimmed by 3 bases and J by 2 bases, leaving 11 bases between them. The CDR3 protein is CASSQPDRTYEQYF. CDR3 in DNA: TGCGCCAGCAGCCAGCCCGACAGAACCTACGAGCAGTACTTC.

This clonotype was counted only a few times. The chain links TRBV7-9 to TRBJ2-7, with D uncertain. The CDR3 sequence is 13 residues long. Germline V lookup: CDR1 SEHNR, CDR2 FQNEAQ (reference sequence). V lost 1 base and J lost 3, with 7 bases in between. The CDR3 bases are TGTGCCAGCAGCTTAGTTCGCAGCTACGAGCAGTACTTC. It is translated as CASSLVRSYEQYF.

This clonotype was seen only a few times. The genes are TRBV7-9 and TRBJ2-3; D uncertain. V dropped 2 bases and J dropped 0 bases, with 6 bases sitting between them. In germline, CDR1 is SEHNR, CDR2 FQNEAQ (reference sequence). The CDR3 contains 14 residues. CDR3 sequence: CASSLIDSTDTQYF. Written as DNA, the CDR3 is TGTGCCAGCAGCTTAATCGACAGCACAGATACGCAGTATTTT.

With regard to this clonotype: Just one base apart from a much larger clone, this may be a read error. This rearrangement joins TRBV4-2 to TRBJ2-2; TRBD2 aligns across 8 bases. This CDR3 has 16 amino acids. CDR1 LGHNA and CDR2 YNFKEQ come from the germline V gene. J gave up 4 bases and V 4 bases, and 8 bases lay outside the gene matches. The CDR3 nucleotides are TGTGCCAGCAGCCGGCCGGGGGGGCCGTGCACCGGGGAGCTGTTTTTT. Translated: CASSRPGGPCTGELFF.

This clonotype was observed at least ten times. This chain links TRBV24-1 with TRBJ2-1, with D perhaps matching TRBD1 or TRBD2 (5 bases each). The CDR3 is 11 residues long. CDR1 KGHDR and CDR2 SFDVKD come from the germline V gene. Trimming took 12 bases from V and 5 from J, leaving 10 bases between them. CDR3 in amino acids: CAVRGDNEQFF. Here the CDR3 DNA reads TGTGCCGTCCGAGGGGACAATGAGCAGTTCTTC.

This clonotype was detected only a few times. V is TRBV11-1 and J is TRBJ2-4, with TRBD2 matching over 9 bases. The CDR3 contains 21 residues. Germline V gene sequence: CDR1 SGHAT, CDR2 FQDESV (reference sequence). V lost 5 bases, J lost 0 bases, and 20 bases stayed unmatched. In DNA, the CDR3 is TGTGCCAGCAGCCTTGGGTCCGATTCTAGCGGGGTAACACTAGCCAAAAACATTCAGTACTTC. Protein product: CASSLGSDSSGVTLAKNIQYF.

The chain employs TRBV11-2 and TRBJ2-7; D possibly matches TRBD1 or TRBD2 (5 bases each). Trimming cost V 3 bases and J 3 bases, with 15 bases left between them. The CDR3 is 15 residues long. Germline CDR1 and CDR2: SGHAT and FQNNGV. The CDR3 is CASSLVPGRGYEQYV. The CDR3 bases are TGTGCCAGCAGCTTGGTTCCGGGACGGGGCTACGAGCAGTACGTC.

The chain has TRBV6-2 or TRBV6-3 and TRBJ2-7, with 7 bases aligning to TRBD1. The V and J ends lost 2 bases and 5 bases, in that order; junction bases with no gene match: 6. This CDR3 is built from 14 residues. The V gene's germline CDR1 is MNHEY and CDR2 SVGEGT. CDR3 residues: CASSYRRQGDEQYV. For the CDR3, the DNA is TGTGCCAGCAGTTACAGGCGACAGGGAGACGAGCAGTACGTC.

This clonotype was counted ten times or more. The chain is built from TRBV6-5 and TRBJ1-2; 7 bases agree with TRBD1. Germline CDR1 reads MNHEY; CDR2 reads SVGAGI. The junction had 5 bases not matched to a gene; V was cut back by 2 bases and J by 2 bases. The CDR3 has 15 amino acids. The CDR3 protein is CASSYPQGVNYGYTF. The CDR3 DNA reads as TGTGCCAGCAGTTACCCCCAGGGGGTCAACTATGGCTACACCTTC.

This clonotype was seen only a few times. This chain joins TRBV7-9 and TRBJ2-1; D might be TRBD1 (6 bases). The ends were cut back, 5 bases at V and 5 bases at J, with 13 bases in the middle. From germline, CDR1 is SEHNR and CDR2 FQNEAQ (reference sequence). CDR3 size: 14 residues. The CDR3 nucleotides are TGTGCCAGCAGCCCGAGTGGGGGCCACAATGAGCAGTTCTTC. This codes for CASSPSGGHNEQFF.

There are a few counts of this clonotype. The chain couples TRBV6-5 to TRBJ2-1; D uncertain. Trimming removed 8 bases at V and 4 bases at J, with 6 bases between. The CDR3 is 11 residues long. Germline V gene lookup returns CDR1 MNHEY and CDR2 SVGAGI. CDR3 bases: TGTGCCAGCGGCGGTTACAATGAGCAGTTCTTC. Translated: CASGGYNEQFF.

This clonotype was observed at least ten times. In DNA form, the CDR3 reads TGCGCCAGCAGCGCCGACAGCGCCGGAGATACGCAGTATTTT. This gives the protein CASSADSAGDTQYF. The genes are TRBV5-1 and TRBJ2-3, with D tentatively TRBD1 (5 bases). Trimming took 4 bases from V and 5 from J, leaving 14 bases between them. Germline V lookup: CDR1 SGHRS, CDR2 YFSETQ. This CDR3 region has 14 residues.

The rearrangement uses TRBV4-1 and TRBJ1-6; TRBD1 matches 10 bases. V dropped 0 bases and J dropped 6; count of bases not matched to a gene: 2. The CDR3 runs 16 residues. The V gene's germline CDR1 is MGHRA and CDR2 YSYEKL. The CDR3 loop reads CASSQDGTGVNSPLHF. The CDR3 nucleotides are TGCGCCAGCAGCCAAGATGGGACAGGGGTTAATTCACCCCTCCACTTT.

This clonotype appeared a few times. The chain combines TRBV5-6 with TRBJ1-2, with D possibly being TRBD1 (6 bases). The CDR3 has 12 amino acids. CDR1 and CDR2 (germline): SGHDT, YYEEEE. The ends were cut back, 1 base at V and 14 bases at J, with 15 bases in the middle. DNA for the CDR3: TGTGCCAGCAGCTTGCGGGGGCCCGGGAGGACCTTC. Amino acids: CASSLRGPGRTF.

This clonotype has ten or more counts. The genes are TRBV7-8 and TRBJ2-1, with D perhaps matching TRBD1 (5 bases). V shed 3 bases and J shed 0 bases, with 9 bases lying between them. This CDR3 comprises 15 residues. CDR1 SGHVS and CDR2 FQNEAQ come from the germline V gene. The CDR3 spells CASSFQDSSYNEQFF. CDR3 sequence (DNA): TGTGCCAGCAGCTTTCAAGACAGCTCCTACAATGAGCAGTTCTTC.

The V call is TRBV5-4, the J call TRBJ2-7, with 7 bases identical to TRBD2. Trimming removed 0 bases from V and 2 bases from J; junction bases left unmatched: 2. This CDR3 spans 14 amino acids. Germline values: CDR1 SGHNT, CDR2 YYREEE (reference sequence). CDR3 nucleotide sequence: TGTGCCAGCAGCTTGGGGGGGGGGACCTACGAGCAGTACTTC. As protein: CASSLGGGTYEQYF.

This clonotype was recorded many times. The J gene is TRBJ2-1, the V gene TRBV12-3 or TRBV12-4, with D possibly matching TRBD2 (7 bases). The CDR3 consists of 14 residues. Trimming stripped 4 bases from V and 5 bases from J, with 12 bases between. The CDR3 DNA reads TGTGCCAGCAGTTGGCGGGGGCCACACAATGAGCAGTTCTTC. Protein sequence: CASSWRGPHNEQFF.

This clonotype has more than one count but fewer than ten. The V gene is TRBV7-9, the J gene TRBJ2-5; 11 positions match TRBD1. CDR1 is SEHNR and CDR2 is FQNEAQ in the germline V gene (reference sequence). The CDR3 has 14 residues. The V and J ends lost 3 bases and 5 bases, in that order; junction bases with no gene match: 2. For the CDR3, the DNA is TGTGCCAGCAGCTTGGACAGGGGGCGGGAGACCCAGTACTTC. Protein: CASSLDRGRETQYF.

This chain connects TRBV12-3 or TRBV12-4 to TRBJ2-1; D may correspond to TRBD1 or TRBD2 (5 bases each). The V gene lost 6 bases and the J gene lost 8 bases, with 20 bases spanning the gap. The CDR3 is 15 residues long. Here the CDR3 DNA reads TGTGCCAGCAGGAGCCGGGACGCCCGTTTGGATGAGCAGTTCTTC. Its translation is CASRSRDARLDEQFF.

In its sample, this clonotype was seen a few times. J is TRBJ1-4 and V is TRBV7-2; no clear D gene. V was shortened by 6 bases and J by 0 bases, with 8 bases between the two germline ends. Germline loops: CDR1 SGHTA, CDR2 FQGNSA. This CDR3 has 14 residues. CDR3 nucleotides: TGTGCCAGCAGTTTCCACTCAACTAATGAAAAACTGTTTTTT. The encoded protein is CASSFHSTNEKLFF.

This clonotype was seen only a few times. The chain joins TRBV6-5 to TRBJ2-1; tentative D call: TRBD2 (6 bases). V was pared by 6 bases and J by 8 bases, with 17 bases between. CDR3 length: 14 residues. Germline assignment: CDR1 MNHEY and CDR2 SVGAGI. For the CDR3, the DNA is TGTGCCAGCAGGCAAGGTTGGGGGGACGATGAGCAGTTCTTC. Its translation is CASRQGWGDDEQFF.

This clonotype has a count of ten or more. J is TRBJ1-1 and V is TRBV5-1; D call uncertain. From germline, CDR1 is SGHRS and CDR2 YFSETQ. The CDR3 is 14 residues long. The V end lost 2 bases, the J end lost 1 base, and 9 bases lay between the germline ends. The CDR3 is CASSLYGSNTEAFF. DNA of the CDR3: TGCGCCAGCAGCTTATACGGTTCGAACACTGAAGCTTTCTTT.

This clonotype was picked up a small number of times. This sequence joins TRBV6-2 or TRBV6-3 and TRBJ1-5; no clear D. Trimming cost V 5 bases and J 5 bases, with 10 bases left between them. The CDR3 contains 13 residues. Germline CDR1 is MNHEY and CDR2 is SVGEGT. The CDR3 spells CASSRREDQPQHF. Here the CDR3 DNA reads TGTGCCAGCAGTCGGAGAGAGGATCAGCCCCAGCATTTT.

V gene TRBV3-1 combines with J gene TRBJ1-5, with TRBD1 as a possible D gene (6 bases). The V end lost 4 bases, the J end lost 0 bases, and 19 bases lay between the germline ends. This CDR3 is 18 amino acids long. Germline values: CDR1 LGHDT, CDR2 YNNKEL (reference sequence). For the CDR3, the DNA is TGTGCCAGCAGCCTCCTACAGGGATCACTGTGTAGCAATCAGCCCCAGCATTTT. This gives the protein CASSLLQGSLCSNQPQHF. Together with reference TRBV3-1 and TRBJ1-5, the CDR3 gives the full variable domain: DTAVSQTPKYLVTQMGNDKSIKCEQNLGHDTMYWYKQDSKKFLKIMFSYNNKELIINETVPNRFSPKSPDKAHLNLHINSLELGDSAVYFCASSLLQGSLCSNQPQHFGDGTRLSIL.

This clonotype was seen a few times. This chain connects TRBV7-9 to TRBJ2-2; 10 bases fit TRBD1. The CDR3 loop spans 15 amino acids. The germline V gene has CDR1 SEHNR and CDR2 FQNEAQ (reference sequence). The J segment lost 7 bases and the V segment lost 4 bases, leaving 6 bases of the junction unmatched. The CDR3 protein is CASSSGTGDIGELFF. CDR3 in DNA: TGTGCCAGCAGCTCCGGGACAGGGGACATCGGGGAGCTGTTTTTT.